Only a few counts were recorded for the clone carrying this TCR beta chain. The antigen remains undetermined. The source of the sample is a study of identical twins. Study-level findings and limits: Recombination models fit unrelated individuals' TCR alpha sharing but underestimated twins'.

Germline lookup yields CDR1 SGHVS and CDR2 FNYEAQ. CDR3 length: 15 residues. Trimming left V 1 base short and J 5 bases short, with 12 bases between. TCRdb re-called the 5' RACE reads with MiXCR, one entry per CDR3 protein. The repertoire holds fewer than 450,000 distinct CDR3 sequences, with 8.5% to 10% as singletons. This sequence joins TRBV7-6 and TRBJ1-5; D remains ambiguous. Material: naive T cells sorted from blood. This clonotype originated in a woman between 45 and 65 years old in good health. DNA for the CDR3: TGTGCCAGCAGCTTAGGGGTAGGACTAGATCAGCCCCAGCATTTT. The encoded protein is CASSLGVGLDQPQHF.